A selection of T cell receptor beta chains follows, all from one sample in a study of identical twins. TCRdb reprocessed the 5' RACE reads via MiXCR and lists one record per CDR3 protein. The table lists about 190,000 distinct CDR3 sequences, roughly 15% of them singletons. The data were also submitted as part of a second study, on T cells expressing NK-cell markers.

What was sequenced was CD8+ T cells sorted from blood. The source is a woman aged 18-35 years in good health. CDR3s include the opening cysteine and the closing phenylalanine or tryptophan. A D gene is named only where the DNA matches it firmly. The listing skips clone size in some rows; elsewhere it reads once, few, many or a size class.

j_gene | d_gene | v_gene | abundance | CDR3aa | CDR3nt
TRBJ2-7 | . | TRBV3-1 | . | CASSQDWYEQYF | TGTGCCAGCAGCCAAGACTGGTACGAGCAGTACTTC
TRBJ1-5 | TRBD1 | TRBV4-1 | . | CASSQGQNNQPQHF | TGCGCCAGCAGCCAGGGACAGAACAATCAGCCCCAGCATTTT
TRBJ1-2 | . | TRBV25-1 | few | CASSEFCYGYTF | TGTGCCAGCAGTGAATTTTGCTATGGCTACACCTTC
TRBJ1-3 | . | TRBV6-1 | . | CASGSSSGNTIYF | TGTGCCAGCGGCAGTAGCTCTGGAAACACCATATATTTT
TRBJ2-7 | . | TRBV5-5 | few | CASSQPVGYEQYF | TGTGCCAGCAGCCAACCAGTGGGCTACGAGCAGTACTTC
TRBJ2-7 | . | TRBV7-9 | . | CASSRGPSEGPEQYF | TGTGCCAGCAGCCGAGGTCCCTCCGAGGGTCCCGAGCAGTACTTC
TRBJ2-3 | . | TRBV7-9 | few | CASRAGTSTDTQYF | TGTGCCAGCAGGGCAGGGACCTCCACAGATACGCAGTATTTT
TRBJ2-6 | . | TRBV13 | few | CASSLEGFGNVLTF | TGTGCCAGCAGCTTAGAGGGGTTCGGTAACGTCCTGACTTTC
TRBJ2-1 | . | TRBV2 | many | CASSDLGGSSYNEQFF | TGTGCCAGCAGTGATCTCGGGGGTAGCTCCTACAATGAGCAGTTCTTC
TRBJ2-7 | . | TRBV7-9 | . | CASSPLLEQYF | TGTGCCAGCAGCCCTTTGTTGGAGCAGTACTTC
TRBJ2-3 | TRBD2 | TRBV6-5 | few | CASSLAGGPSDTQYF | TGTGCCAGCAGTTTAGCGGGAGGGCCCTCAGATACGCAGTATTTT
TRBJ2-1 | . | TRBV10-3 | . | CAISDGGERHNEQFF | TGTGCCATCAGTGACGGGGGAGAGAGACACAATGAGCAGTTCTTC
TRBJ2-7 | . | TRBV7-6 | . | CASSRDGLSLEQYF | TGTGCCAGCAGCAGAGATGGACTGAGCCTCGAGCAGTACTTC
TRBJ2-1 | TRBD2 | TRBV5-1 | few | CASRLAGGRNEQFF | TGCGCCAGCCGACTAGCGGGAGGGCGGAATGAGCAGTTCTTC
TRBJ2-1 | TRBD2 | TRBV3-1 | few | CASSQGSSGGPPYNEQFF | TGTGCCAGCAGCCAAGGATCTAGCGGGGGGCCCCCCTACAATGAGCAGTTCTTC
TRBJ2-7 | . | TRBV5-6 | few | CASSLGESLYEQYF | TGTGCCAGCAGCTTGGGCGAAAGCCTCTACGAGCAGTACTTC
TRBJ1-2 | TRBD1 | TRBV4-3 | . | CASSPYRGSDYGYTF | TGCGCCAGCAGCCCCTACAGGGGAAGTGACTATGGCTACACCTTC
TRBJ2-1 | TRBD2 | TRBV11-3 | few | CASRPSGGRDNEQFF | TGTGCCAGCAGACCCAGCGGGGGGCGGGACAATGAGCAGTTCTTC
TRBJ2-7 | . | TRBV9 | . | CASSPHQRLYEQYF | TGTGCCAGCAGCCCCCATCAGCGCCTCTACGAGCAGTACTTC
TRBJ2-1 | . | TRBV21-1 | . | CARSGAYNEQFF | TGTGCCAGGAGTGGGGCTTACAATGAGCAGTTCTTC
TRBJ2-7 | TRBD2 | TRBV7-9 | . | CASSSLGAGGSYEQYF | TGTGCCAGCAGCTCCCTAGGAGCGGGAGGTTCCTACGAGCAGTACTTC
TRBJ1-1 | . | TRBV7-2 | few | CASSLVEGGTEAFF | TGTGCCAGCAGCTTAGTTGAAGGCGGCACTGAAGCTTTCTTT
TRBJ2-2 | . | TRBV29-1 | . | CSAPGISNTGELFF | TGCAGCGCTCCTGGGATTTCGAACACCGGGGAGCTGTTTTTT
TRBJ1-1 | . | TRBV9 | few | CASTHRDSDTEAFF | TGTGCCAGCACCCACAGGGATAGTGACACTGAAGCTTTCTTT
TRBJ2-3 | TRBD2 | TRBV5-1 | . | CASWEGLPGLADTQYF | TGCGCCAGCTGGGAGGGCCTCCCAGGGCTTGCAGATACGCAGTATTTT
TRBJ2-7 | . | TRBV12-3/TRBV12-4 | many | CASSFKSEQYF | TGTGCCAGCAGTTTTAAATCCGAGCAGTACTTC
TRBJ1-1 | . | TRBV13 | few | CASSDSAHEAFF | TGTGCCAGCAGCGACAGTGCCCATGAAGCTTTCTTT
TRBJ1-1 | . | TRBV7-9 | few | CASSPTGLNTEAFF | TGTGCCAGCAGTCCAACGGGGCTGAACACTGAAGCTTTCTTT
TRBJ2-7 | . | TRBV11-2 | many | CASSLGQGTFYEQYF | TGTGCCAGCAGCTTAGGGCAGGGCACCTTCTACGAGCAGTACTTC
TRBJ1-1 | . | TRBV27 | few | CATHSIGNTEAFF | TGTGCCACCCATTCGATAGGCAACACTGAAGCTTTCTTT
TRBJ1-2 | . | TRBV10-3 | many | CAINGGSNYGYTF | TGTGCCATCAACGGTGGATCTAACTATGGCTACACCTTC
TRBJ1-1 | . | TRBV18 | . | CASSETGPLSSEAFF | TGTGCCAGCTCAGAGACAGGCCCTCTATCCTCTGAAGCTTTCTTT
TRBJ2-1 | . | TRBV30 | . | CAWSGESGEQFF | TGTGCCTGGAGTGGTGAGTCCGGTGAGCAGTTCTTC
TRBJ1-1 | . | TRBV4-1 | . | CASSPTGQGLTEAFF | TGCGCCAGCAGCCCCACGGGGCAGGGCTTGACTGAAGCTTTCTTT
TRBJ2-5 | . | TRBV20-1 | . | CSAILAEGEIVETQYF | TGCAGTGCGATCCTCGCTGAGGGGGAGATTGTAGAGACCCAGTACTTC
TRBJ2-1 | . | TRBV20-1 | . | CSASAYNEQFF | TGCAGTGCTAGTGCCTACAATGAGCAGTTCTTC
TRBJ1-4 | . | TRBV14 | . | CASSQDHSPATNEKLFF | TGTGCCAGCAGCCAAGATCACAGTCCCGCAACTAATGAAAAACTGTTTTTT
TRBJ1-2 | TRBD1 | TRBV19 | few | CASTIQGARGYTF | TGTGCCAGTACCATACAGGGGGCGAGGGGCTACACCTTC
TRBJ2-7 | TRBD2 | TRBV12-3/TRBV12-4 | few | CASSPLAGGPNEQYF | TGTGCCAGCAGTCCCTTAGCGGGAGGGCCAAACGAGCAGTACTTC
TRBJ2-7 | TRBD1 | TRBV14 | few | CASSQERSGGFPYEQYF | TGTGCCAGCAGCCAAGAACGGTCAGGGGGCTTTCCTTACGAGCAGTACTTC
TRBJ2-4 | . | TRBV20-1 | . | CSAIRLTTGENIQYF | TGCAGTGCGATTCGACTGACGACGGGCGAAAACATTCAGTACTTC
TRBJ2-7 | . | TRBV3-1 | few | CASSQDLGRSYEQYF | TGTGCCAGCAGCCAAGATCTTGGTAGATCCTACGAGCAGTACTTC
TRBJ1-2 | . | TRBV3-1 | few | CASKGQGLTLGYTF | TGTGCCAGCAAAGGGCAGGGCCTGACGCTCGGCTACACCTTC
TRBJ2-7 | . | TRBV5-6 | . | CASSFERNTYEQYF | TGTGCCAGCAGCTTTGAGCGGAATACCTACGAGCAGTACTTC
TRBJ2-3 | . | TRBV14 | . | CASSQDDISAQYF | TGTGCCAGCAGCCAAGATGACATTTCTGCGCAGTATTTT
TRBJ2-5 | . | TRBV7-2 | . | CASSSQSLTGYQETQYF | TGTGCCAGCAGCTCCCAGTCCCTGACAGGATACCAAGAGACCCAGTACTTC
TRBJ2-1 | . | TRBV9 | few | CASSDDNEQFF | TGTGCCAGCAGCGATGACAACGAGCAGTTCTTC
TRBJ2-7 | TRBD2 | TRBV4-3 | . | CASSQDRQGLLEQYF | TGCGCCAGCAGCCAAGATCGGCAGGGACTACTCGAGCAGTACTTC
TRBJ2-7 | TRBD2 | TRBV9 | . | CASSPSGSSYEQYF | TGTGCCAGCAGCCCGAGCGGGAGCTCCTACGAGCAGTACTTC
TRBJ2-2 | . | TRBV4-3 | few | CASSQEGRGWTGELFF | TGCGCCAGCAGCCAAGAGGGGAGGGGGTGGACCGGGGAGCTGTTTTTT
TRBJ2-1 | . | TRBV24-1 | . | CASDSANEQFF | TGTGCCAGTGACTCAGCAAATGAGCAGTTCTTC
TRBJ1-5 | . | TRBV27 | . | CASSPRARPSNPQHF | TGTGCCAGCAGTCCACGCGCCCGCCCGAGCAACCCCCAGCATTTT
TRBJ1-1 | . | TRBV10-3 | many | CAISEEGGYNTEAFF | TGTGCCATCAGTGAAGAGGGGGGCTACAACACTGAAGCTTTCTTT
TRBJ1-6 | . | TRBV10-2 | few | CASSESFPNSPLHF | TGCGCCAGCAGTGAGTCGTTCCCCAATTCACCCCTCCACTTT
TRBJ2-7 | . | TRBV12-3/TRBV12-4 | . | CASSYSLGSDEQYF | TGTGCCAGCAGTTACTCGCTGGGGTCGGACGAGCAGTACTTC
TRBJ2-2 | . | TRBV6-5 | . | CASTTTGELFF | TGTGCCAGCACTACCACCGGGGAGCTGTTTTTT